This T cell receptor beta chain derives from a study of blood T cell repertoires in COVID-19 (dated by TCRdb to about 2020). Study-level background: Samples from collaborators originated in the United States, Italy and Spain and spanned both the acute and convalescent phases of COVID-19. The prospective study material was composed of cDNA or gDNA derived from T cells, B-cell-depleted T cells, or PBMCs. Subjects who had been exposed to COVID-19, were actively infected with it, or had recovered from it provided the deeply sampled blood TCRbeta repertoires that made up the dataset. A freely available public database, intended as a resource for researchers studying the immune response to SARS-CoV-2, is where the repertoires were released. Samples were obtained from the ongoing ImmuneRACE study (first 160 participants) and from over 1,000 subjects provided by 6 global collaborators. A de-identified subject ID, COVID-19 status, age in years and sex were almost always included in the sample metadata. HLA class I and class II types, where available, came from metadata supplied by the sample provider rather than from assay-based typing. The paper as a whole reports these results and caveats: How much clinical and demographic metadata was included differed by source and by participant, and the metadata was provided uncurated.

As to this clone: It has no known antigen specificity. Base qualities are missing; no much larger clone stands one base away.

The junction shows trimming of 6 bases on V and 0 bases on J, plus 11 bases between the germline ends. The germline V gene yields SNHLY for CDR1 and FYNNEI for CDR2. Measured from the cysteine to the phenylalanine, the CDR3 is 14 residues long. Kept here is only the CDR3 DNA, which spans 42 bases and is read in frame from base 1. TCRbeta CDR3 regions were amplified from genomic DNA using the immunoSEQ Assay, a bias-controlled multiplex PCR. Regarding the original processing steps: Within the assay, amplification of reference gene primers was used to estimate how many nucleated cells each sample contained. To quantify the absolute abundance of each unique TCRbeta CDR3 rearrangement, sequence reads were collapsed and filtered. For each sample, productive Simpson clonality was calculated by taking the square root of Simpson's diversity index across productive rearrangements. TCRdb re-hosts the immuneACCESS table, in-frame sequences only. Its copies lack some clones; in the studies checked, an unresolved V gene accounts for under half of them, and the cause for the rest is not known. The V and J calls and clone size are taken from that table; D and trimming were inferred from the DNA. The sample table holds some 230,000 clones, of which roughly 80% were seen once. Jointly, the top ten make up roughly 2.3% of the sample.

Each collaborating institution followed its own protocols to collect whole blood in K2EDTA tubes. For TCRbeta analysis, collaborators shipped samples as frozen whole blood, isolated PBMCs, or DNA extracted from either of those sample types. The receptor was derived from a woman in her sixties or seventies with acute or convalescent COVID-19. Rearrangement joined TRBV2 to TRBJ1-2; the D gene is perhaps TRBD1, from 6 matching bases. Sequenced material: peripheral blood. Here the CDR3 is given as CASRQGSANYGYTF. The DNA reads TGTGCCAGCAGGCAGGGGTCCGCTAACTATGGCTACACCTTC.